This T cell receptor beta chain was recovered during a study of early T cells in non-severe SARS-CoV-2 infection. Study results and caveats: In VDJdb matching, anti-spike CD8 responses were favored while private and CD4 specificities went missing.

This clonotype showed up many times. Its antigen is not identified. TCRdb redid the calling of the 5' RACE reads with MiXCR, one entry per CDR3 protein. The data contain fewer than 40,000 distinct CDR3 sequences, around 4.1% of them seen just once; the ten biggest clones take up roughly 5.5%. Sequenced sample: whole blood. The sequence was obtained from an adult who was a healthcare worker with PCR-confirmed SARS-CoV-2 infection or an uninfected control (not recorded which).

The CDR3 spells CASSDRTTDSTDTQYF. CDR3 sequence (DNA): TGTGCCAGCAGCGACCGGACCACCGACAGCACAGATACGCAGTATTTT. The rearrangement links TRBV7-9 to TRBJ2-3; D is unclear. The V gene lost 5 bases and the J gene lost 0 bases, with 15 bases spanning the gap. The CDR3 sequence is 16 residues long. Per germline, CDR1 SEHNR and CDR2 FQNEAQ (reference sequence). The whole variable domain, remainder taken from reference TRBV7-9 and TRBJ2-3, is DTGVSQNPRHKITKRGQNVTFRCDPISEHNRLYWYRQTLGQGPEFLTYFQNEAQLEKSRLLSDRFSAERPKGSFSTLEIQRTEQGDSAMYLCASSDRTTDSTDTQYFGPGTRLTVL.